These 21 T cell receptor beta chains were sequenced from one sample in a study of control samples from healthy donors and cancer patients. Sequencing was performed with immunoSEQ multiplex PCR; in TCRdb, only in-frame clones are kept and a portion is missing. The sample lists 100,000 to 120,000 clones, approximately 80% occurring once. The material sequenced was blood. The receptors here all came from a man aged 18 to 30 in good health.

The V and J genes are TRBV11-2 and TRBJ1-2; D possibly corresponds to TRBD1 (5 bases). Germline V lookup: CDR1 SGHAT, CDR2 FQNNGV. The CDR3 length is 15 residues. The germline V and J ends were trimmed by 6 bases and 5 bases, with 19 bases remaining between them. CDR3 bases: TGTGCCAGCAGTCAACGGTTAGGGACGGAATATGGCTACACCTTC. Protein sequence: CASSQRLGTEYGYTF.

V is TRBV2 and J is TRBJ2-5; 9 nucleotides match TRBD1. From germline, CDR1 is SNHLY and CDR2 FYNNEI. Trimming removed 7 bases from V and 4 bases from J; junction bases left unmatched: 7. The CDR3 contains 14 residues. DNA of the CDR3: TGTGCCAGCAAACCGGACAGGGGTCGAGAGACCCAGTACTTC. Protein product: CASKPDRGRETQYF.

The chain couples TRBV21-1 to TRBJ1-3; the D call of TRBD1 is as the table states it, not checked on the DNA. TRBV21-1 is described as a pseudogene. The CDR3 sequence is 18 residues long. The CDR3 spells CASSNRGFTPFVGNTIYF. DNA for the CDR3: TGTGCCAGCAGCAATAGGGGTTTCACACCCTTTGTTGGAAACACCATATATTTT.

The chain uses TRBV7-9 and TRBJ1-1; weak D call: TRBD1 (6 bases). The CDR3 is 15 amino acids. Germline V gene data show CDR1 as SEHNR and CDR2 as FQNEAQ (reference sequence). V lost 2 bases and J 1 base, leaving 11 bases between the germline ends. CDR3 sequence (DNA): TGTGCCAGCAGCTTACCGACAGGCCCGAACACTGAAGCTTTCTTT. Protein: CASSLPTGPNTEAFF. Full variable domain (rest looked up from reference TRBV7-9 and TRBJ1-1): DTGVSQNPRHKITKRGQNVTFRCDPISEHNRLYWYRQTLGQGPEFLTYFQNEAQLEKSRLLSDRFSAERPKGSFSTLEIQRTEQGDSAMYLCASSLPTGPNTEAFFGQGTRLTVV.

The J gene is TRBJ1-6, the V gene TRBV6-1; TRBD1 aligns across 9 bases. Germline V CDR1 and CDR2: MNHNS, SASEGT. Unmatched junction bases numbered 4, after V lost 1 base and J lost 9 bases. CDR3 length: 15 amino acids. CDR3: CASSEGPTGGSPLHF. The CDR3 DNA reads TGTGCCAGCAGTGAAGGCCCGACAGGGGGTTCACCCCTCCACTTT.

This chain uses TRBV20-1 with TRBJ1-6; D is undetermined. The CDR3 runs 10 residues. Looked up from germline, CDR1 is DFQATT and CDR2 is SNEGSKA (reference sequence). The CDR3 loop reads CSTQFPPLHF. CDR3 sequence (DNA): TGCAGCACCCAGTTTCCACCCCTCCACTTT.

V gene TRBV7-2 combines with J gene TRBJ2-1; D perhaps matches TRBD1 (6 bases). V was trimmed by 3 bases and J by 6 bases, leaving 12 bases between them. Germline V gene data show CDR1 as SGHTA and CDR2 as FQGNSA. The CDR3 consists of 14 residues. The chain's CDR3 is CASSFEIGGNEQFF. CDR3 in DNA: TGTGCCAGCAGCTTCGAAATAGGGGGCAATGAGCAGTTCTTC.

In its sample, this clone was seen once. The rearrangement joins TRBV20-1 to TRBJ2-5; D is perhaps TRBD2 (6 bases). The V gene lost 3 bases and the J gene lost 1 base, with 21 bases spanning the gap. Germline CDR1 and CDR2: DFQATT and SNEGSKA (reference sequence). This CDR3 has 17 amino acids. Here the CDR3 reads CSASYTWDSQSQETQYF. In DNA, the CDR3 is TGCAGTGCTAGTTATACCTGGGACTCCCAGAGCCAAGAGACCCAGTACTTC.

This clone was counted a few times. The V call is TRBV5-4, the J call TRBJ2-5; D is ambiguous. The germline CDR1 and CDR2 sequences are SGHNT and YYREEE (reference sequence). Trimming stripped 0 bases from V and 2 bases from J, with 17 bases between. This CDR3 contains 17 residues. The CDR3 coding sequence is TGTGCCAGCAGCTTGGGGGTTTGGACGAGGCGTCAAGAGACCCAGTACTTC. It specifies CASSLGVWTRRQETQYF. The full variable domain, in which reference TRBV5-4 and TRBJ2-5 provide the parts outside the CDR3, is ETGVTQSPTHLIKTRGQQVTLRCSSQSGHNTVSWYQQALGQGPQFIFQYYREEENGRGNFPPRFSGLQFPNYSSELNVNALELDDSALYLCASSLGVWTRRQETQYFGPGTRLLVL.

The V call is TRBV19, the J call TRBJ1-1; a weak D match, TRBD1 (6 bases). The CDR3 contains 13 residues. Trimming left V 6 bases short and J 5 bases short, with 13 bases between. CDR1 and CDR2 (germline): LNHDA, SQIVND (reference sequence). The CDR3 nucleotides are TGTGCCAGTAGGCAACAGGGTGGAACTGAAGCTTTCTTT. It yields the protein CASRQQGGTEAFF.

The chain joins TRBV19 to TRBJ2-2; D is undetermined. V was trimmed by 5 bases and J by 5 bases, leaving 6 bases between them. Germline V CDR1 and CDR2: LNHDA, SQIVND (reference sequence). The CDR3 spans 12 residues. This chain's CDR3 is CASSVGTGELFF. The CDR3 nucleotides read TGTGCCAGTAGTGTAGGTACCGGGGAGCTGTTTTTT.

The chain is built from TRBV6-1 and TRBJ2-7; 7 bases fit TRBD1. The CDR3 has 14 residues. V was pared by 0 bases and J by 7 bases, with 6 bases of the junction left unmatched. Germline assignment: CDR1 MNHNS and CDR2 SASEGT. CDR3 sequence (DNA): TGTGCCAGCAGTGAAGCGTACAGGGGCAAGGAGCAGTACGTC. It codes for CASSEAYRGKEQYV.

This sequence joins TRBV30 and TRBJ2-5; D gene uncertain. The CDR3 covers 10 residues. V shed 3 bases and J shed 3 bases, with 2 bases lying between them. CDR1 and CDR2 from the germline V gene are GTSNPN and SVGIG (reference sequence). CDR3 loop: CAWSEETQYF. DNA of the CDR3: TGTGCCTGGAGCGAAGAGACCCAGTACTTC.

This chain links TRBV9 with TRBJ1-5; D perhaps matches TRBD1 (5 bases). The V end lost 4 bases, the J end lost 7 bases, and 15 bases lay between the germline ends. Germline CDR1 is SGDLS and CDR2 is YYNGEE. The length of the CDR3 is 14 residues. The DNA of the CDR3 is TGTGCCAGCAGCCCAAATCGAGGGGACCAGCCCCAGCATTTT. Translation gives CASSPNRGDQPQHF.

This clone was seen more than once but under ten times. The chain employs TRBV14 and TRBJ1-2; D ambiguous. CDR3 length equals 16 residues. Germline values: CDR1 SGHDN, CDR2 FVKESK. Trimming cost V 0 bases and J 1 base, with 12 bases left between them. The CDR3 loop is CASSQELIGVNYGYTF. Written as DNA, the CDR3 is TGTGCCAGCAGCCAAGAGTTAATCGGGGTTAACTATGGCTACACCTTC.

The chain links TRBV6-5 to TRBJ1-6; D is ambiguous. Germline V gives CDR1 MNHEY, CDR2 SVGAGI. This CDR3 has 15 amino acids. V was cut by 8 bases and J by 0 bases, with 11 bases left in between. The CDR3 region is CASSQTSSYNSPLHF. Here the CDR3 DNA reads TGTGCCAGCTCGCAAACTAGCTCCTATAATTCACCCCTCCACTTT.

CDR3 in DNA: TGTGCCAGCTCCAGGGACAGCGTAAACACTGAAGCTTTCTTT. As protein: CASSRDSVNTEAFF. The gene calls are TRBV18 and TRBJ1-1; 7 bases map to TRBD1. This CDR3 has 14 residues. With 6 bases clipped from V and 2 bases from J, the junction kept 6 bases outside the gene matches. Germline V gene data show CDR1 as KGHSH and CDR2 as LQKENI.

V usage is TRBV5-6 and J usage is TRBJ2-3; TRBD2 agrees at 11 bases. Germline CDR1 and CDR2: SGHDT and YYEEEE. With V trimmed by 4 bases and J by 2 bases, 6 bases remained unmatched. The CDR3 totals 16 residues. The CDR3 spells CASSRRLAGHTDTQYF. The CDR3 DNA is TGTGCCAGCAGCCGTAGACTAGCGGGACACACAGATACGCAGTATTTT.

The chain combines TRBV5-4 with TRBJ2-5; no clear D. This CDR3 is 14 amino acids long. V was pared by 1 base and J by 0 bases, with 7 bases between. The germline gives CDR1 SGHNT, CDR2 YYREEE (reference sequence). This CDR3 is CASSLMGYQETQYF. CDR3 bases: TGTGCCAGCAGCTTGATGGGGTACCAAGAGACCCAGTACTTC.

The chain has TRBV6-2 or TRBV6-3 and TRBJ2-1, with 12 bases identical to TRBD2. The CDR3 consists of 19 residues. Germline lookup yields CDR1 MNHEY and CDR2 SVGEGT. The V and J ends lost 2 bases and 1 base, in that order; junction bases with no gene match: 9. The CDR3 DNA reads as TGTGCCAGCAGTTACACTAGCGGGGGGCTTATAACATCCTACAATGAGCAGTTCTTC. The encoded protein is CASSYTSGGLITSYNEQFF.

The gene calls are TRBV2 and TRBJ2-4, with 9 bases that match TRBD1. Germline trimming cut 6 bases from V and 4 bases from J; bases unmatched to any gene: 10. The CDR3 runs 16 residues. Germline CDR1 is SNHLY and CDR2 is FYNNEI. This CDR3 reads CASRISGTGLKNIQYF. Here the CDR3 DNA reads TGTGCCAGCAGAATTTCCGGGACAGGGTTGAAAAACATTCAGTACTTC.